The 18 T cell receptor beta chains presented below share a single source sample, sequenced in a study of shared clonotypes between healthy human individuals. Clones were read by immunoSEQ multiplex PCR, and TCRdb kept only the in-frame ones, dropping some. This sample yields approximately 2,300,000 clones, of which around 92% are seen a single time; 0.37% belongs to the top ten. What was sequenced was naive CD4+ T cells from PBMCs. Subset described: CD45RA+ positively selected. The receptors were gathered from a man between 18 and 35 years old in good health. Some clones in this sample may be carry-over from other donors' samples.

Here the CDR3 reads CASSLGLAGVPYEQYF. CDR3 coding DNA: TGTGCCAGCAGCTTAGGGCTAGCGGGAGTCCCCTACGAGCAGTACTTC. The chain employs TRBV7-2 and TRBJ2-7, with TRBD2 matching 10 bases. Germline CDR1 and CDR2: SGHTA and FQGNSA. The CDR3 has 16 residues. V dropped 1 base and J dropped 2; count of bases not matched to a gene: 5.

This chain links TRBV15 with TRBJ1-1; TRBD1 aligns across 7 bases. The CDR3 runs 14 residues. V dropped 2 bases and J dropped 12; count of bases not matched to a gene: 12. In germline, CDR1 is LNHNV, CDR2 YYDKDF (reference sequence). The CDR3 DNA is TGTGCCACCAGCAGAACTACGACAGGGAAGCGAACTTTCTTT. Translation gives CATSRTTTGKRTFF.

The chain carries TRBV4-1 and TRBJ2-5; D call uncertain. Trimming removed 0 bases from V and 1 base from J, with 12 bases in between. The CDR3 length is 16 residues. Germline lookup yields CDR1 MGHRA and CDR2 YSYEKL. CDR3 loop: CASSQEGGYIQETQYF. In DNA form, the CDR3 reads TGCGCCAGCAGCCAAGAGGGTGGGTATATCCAAGAGACCCAGTACTTC.

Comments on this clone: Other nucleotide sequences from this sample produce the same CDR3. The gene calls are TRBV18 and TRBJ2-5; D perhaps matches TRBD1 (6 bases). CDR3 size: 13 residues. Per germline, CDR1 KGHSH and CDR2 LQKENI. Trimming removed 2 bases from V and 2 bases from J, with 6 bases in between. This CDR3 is CASSPTGQETQYF. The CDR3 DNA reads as TGTGCCAGCTCACCAACAGGGCAAGAGACCCAGTACTTC.

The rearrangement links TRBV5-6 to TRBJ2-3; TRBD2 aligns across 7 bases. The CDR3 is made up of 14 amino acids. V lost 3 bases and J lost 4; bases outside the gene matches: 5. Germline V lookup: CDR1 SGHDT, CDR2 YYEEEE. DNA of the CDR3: TGTGCCAGCAGCTCACGGGAGGTGGCAGATACGCAGTATTTT. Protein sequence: CASSSREVADTQYF.

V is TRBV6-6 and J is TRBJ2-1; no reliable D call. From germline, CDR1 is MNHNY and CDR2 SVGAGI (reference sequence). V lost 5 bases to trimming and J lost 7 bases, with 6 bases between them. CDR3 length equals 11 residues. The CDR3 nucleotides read TGTGCCAGCAGTGACGGAAATGAGCAGTTCTTC. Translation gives CASSDGNEQFF.

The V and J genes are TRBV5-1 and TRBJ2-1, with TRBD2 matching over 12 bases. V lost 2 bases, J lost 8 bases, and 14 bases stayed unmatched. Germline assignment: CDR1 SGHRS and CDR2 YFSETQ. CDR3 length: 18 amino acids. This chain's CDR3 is CASSFFRLGLAGGYEQFF. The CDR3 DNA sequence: TGCGCCAGCAGCTTCTTCAGGCTCGGGCTAGCGGGAGGGTATGAGCAGTTCTTC. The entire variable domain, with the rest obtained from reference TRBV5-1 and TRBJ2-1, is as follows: KAGVTQTPRYLIKTRGQQVTLSCSPISGHRSVSWYQQTPGQGLQFLFEYFSETQRNKGNFPGRFSGRQFSNSRSEMNVSTLELGDSALYLCASSFFRLGLAGGYEQFFGPGTRLTVL.

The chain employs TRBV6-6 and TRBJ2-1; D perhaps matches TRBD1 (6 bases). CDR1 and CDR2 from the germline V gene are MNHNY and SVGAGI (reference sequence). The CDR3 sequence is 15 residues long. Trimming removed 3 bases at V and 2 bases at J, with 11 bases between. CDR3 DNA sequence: TGTGCCAGCAGTTATGAGGCAGGGGCCTACAATGAGCAGTTCTTC. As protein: CASSYEAGAYNEQFF.

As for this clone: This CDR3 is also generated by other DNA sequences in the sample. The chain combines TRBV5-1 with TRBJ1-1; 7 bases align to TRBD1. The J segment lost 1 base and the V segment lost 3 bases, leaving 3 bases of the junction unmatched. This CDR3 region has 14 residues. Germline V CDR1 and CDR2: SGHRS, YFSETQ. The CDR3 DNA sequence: TGCGCCAGCAGCTCCGGGACAGAGAACACTGAAGCTTTCTTT. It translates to CASSSGTENTEAFF. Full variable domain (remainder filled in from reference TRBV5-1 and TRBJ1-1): KAGVTQTPRYLIKTRGQQVTLSCSPISGHRSVSWYQQTPGQGLQFLFEYFSETQRNKGNFPGRFSGRQFSNSRSEMNVSTLELGDSALYLCASSSGTENTEAFFGQGTRLTVV.

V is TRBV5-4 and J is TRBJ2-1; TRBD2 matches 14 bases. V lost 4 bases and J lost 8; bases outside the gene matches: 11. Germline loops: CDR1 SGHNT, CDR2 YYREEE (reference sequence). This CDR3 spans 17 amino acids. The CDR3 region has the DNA TGTGCCAGCAGCAGACGACTAGCGGGAGGGTTTAAAGATGAGCAGTTCTTC. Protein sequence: CASSRRLAGGFKDEQFF.

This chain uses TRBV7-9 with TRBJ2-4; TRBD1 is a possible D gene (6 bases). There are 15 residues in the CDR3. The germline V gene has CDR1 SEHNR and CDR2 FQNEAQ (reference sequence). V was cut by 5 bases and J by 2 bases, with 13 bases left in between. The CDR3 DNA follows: TGTGCCAGCAGCCGCACCAGGGGAACCAAAAACATTCAGTACTTC. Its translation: CASSRTRGTKNIQYF.

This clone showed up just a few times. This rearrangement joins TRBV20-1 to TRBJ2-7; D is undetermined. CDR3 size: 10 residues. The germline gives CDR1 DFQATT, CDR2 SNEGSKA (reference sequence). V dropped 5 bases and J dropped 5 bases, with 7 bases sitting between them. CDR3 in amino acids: CSARRNEQYF. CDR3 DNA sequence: TGCAGTGCTCGGAGAAACGAGCAGTACTTC.

The CDR3 here is CASSSRAGLGVGTEAFF. As DNA, the CDR3 is TGTGCCAGCAGTTCCCGGGCTGGACTGGGCGTGGGCACTGAAGCTTTCTTT. V and J are TRBV7-9 and TRBJ1-1; no definite D call. This CDR3 is built from 17 residues. V lost 6 bases and J 4 bases, leaving 24 bases between the germline ends. Germline CDR1 reads SEHNR; CDR2 reads FQNEAQ (reference sequence). Variable domain in full (rest from reference TRBV7-9 and TRBJ1-1): DTGVSQNPRHKITKRGQNVTFRCDPISEHNRLYWYRQTLGQGPEFLTYFQNEAQLEKSRLLSDRFSAERPKGSFSTLEIQRTEQGDSAMYLCASSSRAGLGVGTEAFFGQGTRLTVV.

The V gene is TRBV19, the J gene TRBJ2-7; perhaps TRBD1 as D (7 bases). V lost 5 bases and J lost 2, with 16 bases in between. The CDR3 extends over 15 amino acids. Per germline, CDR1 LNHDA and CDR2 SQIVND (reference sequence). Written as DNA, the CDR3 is TGTGCCAGTAGTCCAGGGGGACTCCCCCCCTACGAGCAGTACTTC. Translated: CASSPGGLPPYEQYF.

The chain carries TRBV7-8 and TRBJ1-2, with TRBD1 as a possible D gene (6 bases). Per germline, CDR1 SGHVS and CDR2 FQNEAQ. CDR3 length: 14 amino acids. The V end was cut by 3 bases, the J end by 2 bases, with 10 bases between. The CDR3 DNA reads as TGTGCCAGCAGCTTCCGGGGGGGCAACTATGGCTACACCTTC. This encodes CASSFRGGNYGYTF.

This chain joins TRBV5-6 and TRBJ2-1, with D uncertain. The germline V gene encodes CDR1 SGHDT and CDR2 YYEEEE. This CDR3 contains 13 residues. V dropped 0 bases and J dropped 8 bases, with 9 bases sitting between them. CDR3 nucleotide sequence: TGTGCCAGCAGCTTGGGACTGTGGGATGAGCAGTTCTTC. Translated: CASSLGLWDEQFF.

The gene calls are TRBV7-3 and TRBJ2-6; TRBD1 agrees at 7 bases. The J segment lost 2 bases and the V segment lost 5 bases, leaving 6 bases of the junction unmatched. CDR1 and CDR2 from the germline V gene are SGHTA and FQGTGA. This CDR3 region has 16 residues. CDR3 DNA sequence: TGTGCCAGCAGCGATCCTAGGGGGCCTGGGGCCAACGTCCTGACTTTC. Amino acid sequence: CASSDPRGPGANVLTF.

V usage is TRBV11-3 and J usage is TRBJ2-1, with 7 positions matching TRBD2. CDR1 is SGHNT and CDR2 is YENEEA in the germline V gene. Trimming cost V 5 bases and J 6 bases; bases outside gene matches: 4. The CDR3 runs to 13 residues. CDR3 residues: CASSPRTSNEQFF. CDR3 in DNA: TGTGCCAGCAGCCCTCGGACTAGCAATGAGCAGTTCTTC.